This T cell receptor (beta chain) was retrieved from a study of blood T cells in healthy people across ages. Study-level information: Template switching recovered approximately one barcoded beta molecule for every two T cells.

The CDR3 runs 13 residues. The V end lost 6 bases, the J end lost 13 bases, and 19 bases lay between the germline ends. Study-wide results and limits: A roughly linear fall in TCR beta diversity per million T cells was seen with increasing age. Versus aged donors, long-lived donors had higher diversity and more naive CD4+ cells.

Investigators took 8.5 to 10 milliliters of peripheral blood from every donor. To note about this clonotype: Its antigen is not identified.

PCR was performed a second time for about 7 to 11 cycles using a sample-barcoded 5' primer and a J-beta primer mix. MiXCR, run by TCRdb on the 5' RACE reads, gives a single entry per CDR3 protein. The data contain under 800,000 distinct CDR3 sequences, under 25% of them seen just once; the ten biggest clones take up approximately 3.7%. The clonotype was recovered from a man between 65 and 79 years old in good health. Sequenced material: blood. This chain connects TRBV12-3 or TRBV12-4 to TRBJ2-1, with D tentatively TRBD2 (6 bases). CDR3 in amino acids: CASSIGTSIRQFF. The DNA for the CDR3 is TGTGCCAGCAGCATCGGGACTTCTATTCGCCAGTTCTTC.